Here is one T cell receptor (beta chain) with its context. Its antigen is not known. The V end was cut by 5 bases, the J end by 4 bases, with 14 bases between. CDR3 length: 14 residues. Germline CDR1 is PRHDT and CDR2 is FYEKMQ (reference sequence). Only in-frame clones appear in the TCRdb table, and some are missing; sequencing was by immunoSEQ multiplex PCR. The table includes 110,000 to 150,000 clones, 88% detected once. This entry belongs to a study of T cell responses to AZD1222 COVID-19 vaccine. Turning to the study itself: Analyses pooled second doses at about 4 or about 12 weeks.

Study observations and caveats: CD4 TCRs covered the whole spike, strongest at regions 160-218 and 743-854.

The TCR sequence derives from an adult in good health. This sample comprised peripheral blood, obtained on day 0 of AZD1222 vaccination. The J gene is TRBJ1-1, the V gene TRBV13; unclear D gene. CDR3 residues: CASSRSGISTEAFF. As DNA, the CDR3 is TGTGCCAGCAGCAGAAGTGGTATAAGCACTGAAGCTTTCTTT.